The 30 T cell receptor beta chains in this list originate from one sample, sequenced in a study of Tregs in tolerant kidney transplant recipients. Libraries were prepared by immunoSEQ multiplex PCR; TCRdb keeps only in-frame clonotypes and omits some of them. Of more than 15,000 clones listed, 90% to 95% are singletons. Input material: CD8+ T cells from blood. These TCRs come from a human donor in good health.

J is TRBJ2-7 and V is TRBV28, with TRBD2 identical over 14 bases. Germline lookup yields CDR1 MDHEN and CDR2 SYDVKM. CDR3 size: 16 residues. After removal of 5 bases from V and 6 bases from J, the junction contained 9 bases not matched to a gene. CDR3 sequence reads: CASSKTGTSGSSEQYF. DNA for the CDR3: TGTGCCAGCAGTAAGACCGGGACTAGCGGGAGTAGCGAGCAGTACTTC. Drawing the rest from reference TRBV28 and TRBJ2-7, the complete variable domain is DVKVTQSSRYLVKRTGEKVFLECVQDMDHENMFWYRQDPGLGLRLIYFSYDVKMKEKGDIPEGYSVSREKKERFSLILESASTNQTSMYLCASSKTGTSGSSEQYFGPGTRLTVT.

V is TRBV11-2 and J is TRBJ2-3; unclear D gene. The V gene's germline CDR1 is SGHAT and CDR2 FQNNGV. This CDR3 spans 13 amino acids. The V and J ends lost 5 bases and 4 bases respectively, with 10 bases between them. CDR3 amino acids: CASSQGSADTQYF. CDR3 nucleotide sequence: TGTGCCAGCAGCCAAGGGTCAGCAGATACGCAGTATTTT. Using reference TRBV11-2 and TRBJ2-3 for the parts outside the CDR3, the full variable domain is EAGVAQSPRYKIIEKRQSVAFWCNPISGHATLYWYQQILGQGPKLLIQFQNNGVVDDSQLPKDRFSAERLKGVDSTLKIQPAKLEDSAVYLCASSQGSADTQYFGPGTRLTVL.

V gene TRBV4-3 combines with J gene TRBJ2-7; no clear D gene. Trimming stripped 3 bases from V and 5 bases from J, with 8 bases between. The CDR3 has 12 amino acids. CDR1 and CDR2 from the germline V gene are LGHNA and YSLEER. The CDR3 here is CASSHGNNEQYF. The DNA for the CDR3 is TGCGCCAGCAGCCATGGGAACAACGAGCAGTACTTC.

This chain joins TRBV25-1 and TRBJ1-2; no clear D. This CDR3 comprises 17 residues. Trimming took 2 bases from V and 1 from J, leaving 17 bases between them. In germline, CDR1 is MGHDK, CDR2 SYGVNS. The chain's CDR3 is CASSEGWAATLNYGYTF. DNA for the CDR3: TGTGCCAGCAGTGAAGGATGGGCAGCCACTCTTAACTATGGCTACACCTTC.

CDR3 bases: TGTGCTAGTGGTTGGGGACAGGACAATGAGCAGTTCTTC. Amino acid sequence: CASGWGQDNEQFF. The chain couples TRBV12-5 to TRBJ2-1; 8 bases line up with TRBD1. The germline CDR1 and CDR2 sequences are LGHNT and FRNRAP. The CDR3 sequence is 13 residues long. V was pared by 4 bases and J by 5 bases, with 1 base of the junction left unmatched.

The V call is TRBV14, the J call TRBJ2-3, with D tentatively TRBD1 or TRBD2 (7 bases each). Trimming left V 4 bases short and J 2 bases short, with 19 bases between. This CDR3 region has 17 residues. CDR1 is SGHDN, CDR2 FVKESK, per germline. This chain's CDR3 is CASSLPGGEKNTDTQYF. Here the CDR3 DNA reads TGTGCCAGCAGCCTCCCAGGGGGGGAGAAGAACACAGATACGCAGTATTTT.

V usage is TRBV15 and J usage is TRBJ2-4, with D possibly TRBD2 on 7 matching bases. The CDR3 extends over 15 amino acids. From germline, CDR1 is LNHNV and CDR2 YYDKDF (reference sequence). The V and J ends lost 5 bases and 8 bases respectively, with 19 bases between them. The CDR3 here is CATSGGRGGLDIQYF. The CDR3, as DNA: TGTGCCACCAGCGGCGGCAGGGGAGGACTAGACATTCAGTACTTC.

This clone showed up just once. The genes are TRBV4-3 and TRBJ2-7; 9 bases are a match to TRBD2. Germline V lookup: CDR1 LGHNA, CDR2 YSLEER. J was trimmed by 3 bases and V by 4 bases; bases with no gene match: 7. This CDR3 is built from 15 residues. This chain's CDR3 is CASSPARGGNYEQYF. The DNA for the CDR3 is TGCGCCAGCAGCCCAGCGCGGGGGGGAAACTACGAGCAGTACTTC.

This clone was detected only once. This CDR3 is CASSLARWASTEQYF. The CDR3 bases are TGTGCCAGCAGCTTGGCTCGGTGGGCTTCCACGGAGCAGTACTTC. The chain carries TRBV13 and TRBJ2-7; unclear D gene. CDR3 length: 15 amino acids. V was trimmed by 3 bases and J by 7 bases, leaving 19 bases between them. Germline CDR1 and CDR2: PRHDT and FYEKMQ (reference sequence).

The rearrangement links TRBV4-1 to TRBJ2-7; TRBD1 aligns across 9 bases. CDR3 size: 15 residues. With V trimmed by 4 bases and J by 5 bases, 9 bases remained unmatched. From germline, CDR1 is MGHRA and CDR2 YSYEKL. The CDR3 here is CASSRGATGGDEQYF. For the CDR3, the DNA is TGCGCCAGCAGCCGCGGGGCTACAGGGGGCGACGAGCAGTACTTC.

V is TRBV9 and J is TRBJ1-5, with a tentative D call TRBD1 (5 bases). The V gene's germline CDR1 is SGDLS and CDR2 YYNGEE. The CDR3 totals 14 residues. Trimming stripped 4 bases from V and 8 bases from J, with 16 bases between. Here the CDR3 reads CASSPALGLEPQHF. The CDR3 nucleotides are TGTGCCAGCAGCCCCGCCCTGGGGCTGGAGCCCCAGCATTTT. The full variable domain, rest sourced from reference TRBV9 and TRBJ1-5, is DSGVTQTPKHLITATGQRVTLRCSPRSGDLSVYWYQQSLDQGLQFLIQYYNGEERAKGNILERFSAQQFPDLHSELNLSSLELGDSALYFCASSPALGLEPQHFGDGTRLSIL.

This clone was seen just once. The V gene is TRBV5-1, the J gene TRBJ2-7; D is perhaps TRBD1 or TRBD2 (6 bases each). V lost 3 bases to trimming and J lost 7 bases, with 20 bases between them. Germline lookup yields CDR1 SGHRS and CDR2 YFSETQ. The CDR3 runs 15 residues. CDR3 loop: CASSSRGRQEGEQYF. In DNA form, the CDR3 reads TGCGCCAGCAGCTCCCGCGGACGACAGGAGGGGGAGCAGTACTTC.

A single count supports this clone. This sequence joins TRBV28 and TRBJ2-1, with D possibly TRBD2 on 5 matching bases. Germline values: CDR1 MDHEN, CDR2 SYDVKM. The CDR3 is 15 residues long. Trimming took off 6 bases at V and 7 bases at J, with 19 bases between the two ends. This CDR3 is CASRGSGTSKNEQFF. The CDR3 bases are TGTGCCAGCAGGGGCAGCGGAACTTCAAAAAATGAGCAGTTCTTC. Supplemented by reference TRBV28 and TRBJ2-1, the full variable domain reads DVKVTQSSRYLVKRTGEKVFLECVQDMDHENMFWYRQDPGLGLRLIYFSYDVKMKEKGDIPEGYSVSREKKERFSLILESASTNQTSMYLCASRGSGTSKNEQFFGPGTRLTVL.

J is TRBJ1-2 and V is TRBV6-5; no firm D call. The CDR3 runs to 15 residues. The ends were cut back, 0 bases at V and 6 bases at J, with 14 bases in the middle. Germline CDR1 is MNHEY and CDR2 is SVGAGI. The CDR3 region is CASSYSSYQAHGYTF. CDR3 nucleotide sequence: TGTGCCAGCAGTTACTCGTCCTATCAGGCTCATGGCTACACCTTC.

V usage is TRBV19 and J usage is TRBJ1-4; possible D gene TRBD1, 5 bases. V was clipped by 7 bases and J by 8 bases, with 11 bases between them. Per the germline V gene, CDR1 is LNHDA and CDR2 is SQIVND (reference sequence). This CDR3 region has 12 residues. CDR3 nucleotide sequence: TGTGCCAGTACAGGGAGCGGAGAAAAACTGTTTTTT. Translation: CASTGSGEKLFF.

This clone has a handful of counts. The V and J genes are TRBV9 and TRBJ1-1; weak D call: TRBD1 (5 bases). Trimming pared 2 bases from V and 3 bases from J, leaving 11 bases between. This CDR3 has 14 residues. Germline assignment: CDR1 SGDLS and CDR2 YYNGEE. The CDR3 here is CASSVAGGDTEAFF. The CDR3 coding sequence is TGTGCCAGCAGCGTGGCTGGGGGGGACACTGAAGCTTTCTTT.

The chain is built from TRBV4-1 and TRBJ2-3, with D tentatively TRBD1 (6 bases). The V and J ends lost 4 bases and 2 bases respectively, with 10 bases between them. Germline V gene lookup returns CDR1 MGHRA and CDR2 YSYEKL. The CDR3 runs to 14 residues. CDR3 protein: CASSPRQDTDTQYF. For the CDR3, the DNA is TGCGCCAGCAGCCCCCGACAGGACACAGATACGCAGTATTTT.

The chain carries TRBV2 and TRBJ1-4, with 7 bases that match TRBD1. The V segment lost 8 bases and the J segment 5 bases; nucleotides outside the gene matches: 2. The CDR3 has 12 amino acids. Per germline, CDR1 SNHLY and CDR2 FYNNEI. The CDR3 here is CASQTGNEKLFF. As DNA, the CDR3 is TGTGCCAGCCAGACAGGGAATGAAAAACTGTTTTTT.

The chain recombines TRBV10-1 with TRBJ1-5; 7 bases agree with TRBD1. Looked up from germline, CDR1 is WNHNN and CDR2 is SYGVQD (reference sequence). V gave up 6 bases and J gave up 5 bases; unmatched junction bases: 10. The CDR3 runs 15 residues. The CDR3 is CASSFPGTVDQPQHF. Here the CDR3 DNA reads TGCGCCAGCAGCTTCCCCGGGACAGTTGATCAGCCCCAGCATTTT.

The DNA of the CDR3 is TGCGCCAGCAGCTTGACGGGAGGTGATACGCAGTATTTT. Translated: CASSLTGGDTQYF. This chain joins TRBV5-1 and TRBJ2-3, with TRBD2 matching over 7 bases. CDR1 and CDR2 from the germline V gene are SGHRS and YFSETQ. The junction had 2 bases not matched to a gene; V was cut back by 1 base and J by 6 bases. CDR3 length equals 13 residues. The full variable domain, rest sourced from reference TRBV5-1 and TRBJ2-3, is KAGVTQTPRYLIKTRGQQVTLSCSPISGHRSVSWYQQTPGQGLQFLFEYFSETQRNKGNFPGRFSGRQFSNSRSEMNVSTLELGDSALYLCASSLTGGDTQYFGPGTRLTVL.

The chain combines TRBV7-3 with TRBJ2-1; 11 bases fit TRBD2. This CDR3 is built from 15 residues. Germline trimming cut 5 bases from V and 9 bases from J; bases unmatched to any gene: 9. CDR1 and CDR2 from the germline V gene are SGHTA and FQGTGA. The CDR3 protein is CASSLSGGAGGEQFF. In DNA form, the CDR3 reads TGTGCCAGCAGCCTTAGCGGGGGGGCTGGTGGTGAGCAGTTCTTC.

This chain uses TRBV7-9 with TRBJ1-4; D is undetermined. Trimming took 3 bases from V and 0 from J, leaving 11 bases between them. The CDR3 runs 16 residues. The germline gives CDR1 SEHNR, CDR2 FQNEAQ (reference sequence). CDR3 region: CASSFFDTTTNEKLFF. The CDR3 nucleotides read TGTGCCAGCAGCTTCTTCGACACCACAACTAATGAAAAACTGTTTTTT.

The rearrangement uses TRBV4-1 and TRBJ1-2; 10 nucleotides line up with TRBD1. The CDR3 runs to 14 residues. J was trimmed by 3 bases and V by 4 bases; bases with no gene match: 2. The germline V gene encodes CDR1 MGHRA and CDR2 YSYEKL. The CDR3 here is CASSRGTGDYGYTF. CDR3 nucleotides: TGCGCCAGCAGCCGAGGGACAGGGGACTATGGCTACACCTTC.

As for this clone: In the same sample, other DNA sequences code for this CDR3. The genes are TRBV29-1 and TRBJ1-1; tentative D call: TRBD1 (5 bases). V was trimmed by 3 bases and J by 5 bases, leaving 16 bases between them. Looked up from germline, CDR1 is SQVTM and CDR2 is ANQGSEA. This CDR3 contains 14 residues. The CDR3 is CSVDSPGGGTEAFF. The CDR3 nucleotides are TGCAGCGTTGATTCCCCTGGGGGAGGGACTGAAGCTTTCTTT.

V is TRBV6-1 and J is TRBJ1-1, with 7 nucleotides matching TRBD1. The CDR3 has 17 amino acids. The J segment lost 4 bases and the V segment lost 2 bases, leaving 13 bases of the junction unmatched. Germline V lookup: CDR1 MNHNS, CDR2 SASEGT. The CDR3 region is CASSEFFIWAGGTEAFF. In DNA form, the CDR3 reads TGTGCCAGCAGTGAATTTTTCATTTGGGCAGGGGGCACTGAAGCTTTCTTT.

The chain couples TRBV29-1 to TRBJ2-1, with no clear D. The germline V and J ends were trimmed by 1 base and 5 bases, with 9 bases remaining between them. Germline lookup yields CDR1 SQVTM and CDR2 ANQGSEA. This CDR3 has 13 residues. CDR3 loop: CSVEVWVDNEQFF. CDR3 DNA: TGCAGCGTTGAAGTATGGGTCGACAATGAGCAGTTCTTC.

This chain links TRBV27 with TRBJ2-7; 7 nucleotides align to TRBD2. Germline values: CDR1 MNHEY, CDR2 SMNVEV (reference sequence). The CDR3 contains 14 residues. V gave up 2 bases and J gave up 4 bases; unmatched junction bases: 5. CDR3 loop: CASSLGRGGYEQYF. The CDR3 DNA reads TGTGCCAGCAGTTTAGGTAGGGGAGGGTACGAGCAGTACTTC.

The chain joins TRBV4-1 to TRBJ2-7, with D possibly matching TRBD2 (5 bases). The V gene lost 0 bases and the J gene lost 3 bases, with 12 bases spanning the gap. The CDR3 is made up of 15 amino acids. Germline CDR1 MGHRA, CDR2 YSYEKL. CDR3 bases: TGCGCCAGCAGCCAAGATCGGGGTCGGAACTACGAGCAGTACTTC. This sequence encodes CASSQDRGRNYEQYF.

V is TRBV30 and J is TRBJ1-2; 10 bases match TRBD1. Germline lookup yields CDR1 GTSNPN and CDR2 SVGIG (reference sequence). This CDR3 contains 15 residues. V trimming: 0 bases; J trimming: 8 bases; junction bases outside the gene matches: 9. CDR3 DNA: TGTGCCTGGAGTGTCTATCCGGGACAGGGGACAGGCTACACCTTC. Its translation: CAWSVYPGQGTGYTF.

The V gene is TRBV6-5, the J gene TRBJ1-1, with no clear D. The CDR3 has 14 residues. Per the germline V gene, CDR1 is MNHEY and CDR2 is SVGAGI. V lost 2 bases and J 5 bases, leaving 12 bases between the germline ends. CDR3 sequence reads: CASSYLNLGTEAFF. CDR3 DNA: TGTGCCAGCAGTTACCTGAACTTGGGTACTGAAGCTTTCTTT.